This entry concerns a single TCR beta chain. Libraries were prepared by immunoSEQ multiplex PCR; TCRdb keeps only in-frame clonotypes and omits some of them. The sample records fewer than 300,000 clones, 70% to 90% being singletons. The CDR3 runs to 16 residues. Germline values: CDR1 MNHNS, CDR2 SASEGT. V lost 0 bases to trimming and J lost 1 base, with 10 bases between them. The sample belongs to a study of blood T cell repertoires in COVID-19. Turning to the study itself: Specimens from acute and convalescent COVID-19 originated in the United States, Italy and Spain.

The chain is built from TRBV6-1 and TRBJ1-5; D might be TRBD1 (6 bases). The material sequenced was PBMCs or T cells enriched from blood (not recorded which). The sequence was collected from a woman aged 25 to 39 who had recovered from COVID-19. The CDR3 DNA reads as TGTGCCAGCAGTGAAGCGCGGGGGGCCAGCAATCAGCCCCAGCATTTT. Translation gives CASSEARGASNQPQHF.